The 22 T cell receptor beta chains reported below all come from one sample, sequenced in a study of CD8+ T cells in alopecia areata. It was cDNA, reverse transcribed from extracted RNA, that served as the sequencing template. Only in-frame clones appear in the TCRdb table, and some are missing; sequencing was by immunoSEQ multiplex PCR. The sample has some 130,000 clones, around 49% seen once; the top ten hold around 20%. Here the sequenced sample was CD8+ T cells sorted from blood, taken at week 0. The receptors shown here come from a human donor with alopecia areata.

This clone was counted only a few times. At the DNA level, this CDR3 is encoded by other sequences in the same sample as well. The chain uses TRBV29-1 and TRBJ2-7, with D possibly matching TRBD1 (6 bases). The germline V and J ends were trimmed by 1 base and 4 bases, with 8 bases remaining between them. Germline V gene sequence: CDR1 SQVTM, CDR2 ANQGSEA. The CDR3 extends over 12 amino acids. The CDR3 protein is CSVEGQGYEQYF. In DNA, the CDR3 is TGCAGCGTTGAAGGGCAGGGGTACGAGCAGTACTTC.

There are a few counts of this clone. The chain has TRBV7-9 and TRBJ2-2, with no clear D. Germline V CDR1 and CDR2: SEHNR, FQNEAQ (reference sequence). V was clipped by 6 bases and J by 3 bases, with 5 bases between them. The CDR3 length is 12 residues. CDR3 sequence reads: CASSPHTGELFF. CDR3 bases: TGTGCCAGCAGTCCTCACACCGGGGAGCTGTTTTTT.

This clone was detected a few times. The J gene is TRBJ2-7, the V gene TRBV15; 8 bases are shared with TRBD2. The CDR3 sequence is 15 residues long. Unmatched junction bases numbered 8, after V lost 0 bases and J lost 7 bases. Germline-derived CDR1 and CDR2 are LNHNV and YYDKDF (reference sequence). The CDR3 reads CATSRDAGGSREQYF. CDR3 bases: TGTGCCACCAGCAGAGATGCGGGGGGTTCTAGGGAGCAGTACTTC.

This clone appeared a few times. The chain couples TRBV30 to TRBJ2-1, with a tentative D call TRBD1 (6 bases). V lost 3 bases, J lost 0 bases, and 12 bases lay in between. The CDR3 runs 15 residues. Germline assignment: CDR1 GTSNPN and CDR2 SVGIG (reference sequence). As DNA, the CDR3 is TGTGCCTGGAGAGACAGGACCAGCTCCTACAATGAGCAGTTCTTC. Protein sequence: CAWRDRTSSYNEQFF.

This clone was observed a handful of times. The CDR3 protein is CATLEGVGTDTQYF. The DNA of the CDR3 is TGTGCCACCCTCGAAGGGGTCGGTACAGATACGCAGTATTTT. The V gene is TRBV10-3, the J gene TRBJ2-3, with D possibly matching TRBD1 (5 bases). The CDR3 runs 14 residues. V shed 10 bases and J shed 3 bases, with 17 bases lying between them. The germline V gene has CDR1 ENHRY and CDR2 SYGVKD.

The rearrangement links TRBV6-5 to TRBJ1-5; TRBD1 matches 11 bases. V lost 8 bases, J lost 4 bases, and 1 base stayed unmatched. The CDR3 totals 13 residues. Germline V gene sequence: CDR1 MNHEY, CDR2 SVGAGI. The CDR3 sequence: CASRDRGNQPQHF. CDR3 sequence (DNA): TGTGCCAGCCGGGACAGGGGGAATCAGCCCCAGCATTTT.

The chain links TRBV27 to TRBJ1-1; D remains unclear. Trimming shortened V by 8 bases and J by 3 bases, and 13 bases separated the two germline ends. Germline V CDR1 and CDR2: MNHEY, SMNVEV (reference sequence). There are 13 residues in the CDR3. CDR3: CASGIDGDTEAFF. Written as DNA, the CDR3 is TGTGCCAGCGGTATCGACGGAGACACTGAAGCTTTCTTT.

With regard to this clone: This may stem from a read error, because a much larger clone lies one nucleotide away. The chain couples TRBV6-1 to TRBJ2-1; tentatively, D is TRBD2 (5 bases). Per germline, CDR1 MNHNS and CDR2 SASEGT. V was pared by 0 bases and J by 0 bases, with 6 bases between. The CDR3 contains 15 residues. The CDR3 nucleotides are TGTGCCAGCAGTGAAGCGGCGGGCTCCTACAATGAGCAGTTCTTC. It codes for CASSEAAGSYNEQFF.

The V and J genes are TRBV29-1 and TRBJ2-7; TRBD2 matches at 8 bases. Trimming took 1 base from V and 2 from J; bases not matched to a gene: 4. Germline V lookup: CDR1 SQVTM, CDR2 ANQGSEA. The CDR3 is 14 residues long. CDR3 sequence: CSVEGLAGAYEQYF. CDR3 bases: TGCAGCGTTGAAGGTCTAGCGGGCGCCTACGAGCAGTACTTC.

This clone was detected once. This rearrangement joins TRBV5-6 to TRBJ2-7; unclear D gene. Trimming left V 0 bases short and J 2 bases short, with 9 bases between. CDR1 and CDR2 from the germline V gene are SGHDT and YYEEEE. This CDR3 spans 14 amino acids. The DNA of the CDR3 is TGTGCCAGCAGCTTGGGGGCCAGTACCTACGAGCAGTACTTC. It yields the protein CASSLGASTYEQYF.

In the case of this clone: The germline gene is not matched at one end of the junction; a read error may be the cause. This sequence joins TRBV7-2 and TRBJ1-6, with D unresolved. CDR1 is SGHTA, CDR2 FQGNSA, per germline. The CDR3 sequence is 12 residues long. CDR3 nucleotide sequence: TGTGCCAGCAGCTTACGGCGCTCACCTCTCCACTTT. Translation gives CASSLRRSPLHF.

The chain has TRBV6-5 and TRBJ2-5; TRBD2 is a possible D gene (6 bases). Germline V gives CDR1 MNHEY, CDR2 SVGAGI. V lost 6 bases and J lost 5, with 13 bases in between. The CDR3 length is 13 residues. The CDR3 bases are TGTGCCAGCAGCTTTGGGGACTGGGAGACCCAGTACTTC. The encoded protein is CASSFGDWETQYF.

V gene TRBV4-3 combines with J gene TRBJ2-7; D is unclear. The CDR3 is 16 amino acids. The germline V and J ends were trimmed by 5 bases and 2 bases, with 19 bases remaining between them. CDR1 and CDR2 from the germline V gene are LGHNA and YSLEER. In DNA form, the CDR3 reads TGCGCCAGCAGCTTTGACTCGCCGGGCCCTACCTACGAGCAGTACTTC. Its protein product is CASSFDSPGPTYEQYF.

V usage is TRBV4-3 and J usage is TRBJ2-1, with D possibly TRBD2 on 6 matching bases. The CDR3 loop spans 13 amino acids. Germline lookup yields CDR1 LGHNA and CDR2 YSLEER. Trimming pared 4 bases from V and 6 bases from J, leaving 10 bases between. CDR3 residues: CASSLGGFNEQFF. Written as DNA, the CDR3 is TGCGCCAGCAGCCTAGGAGGGTTCAATGAGCAGTTCTTC.

The rearrangement uses TRBV27 and TRBJ2-5; the match to TRBD2 covers 7 bases. CDR1 and CDR2 (germline): MNHEY, SMNVEV (reference sequence). V lost 8 bases to trimming and J lost 9 bases; unmatched junction nucleotides: 9. The CDR3 covers 12 residues. The chain's CDR3 is CASGLRGDPQYF. Here the CDR3 DNA reads TGTGCCAGCGGACTCCGGGGGGACCCCCAGTACTTC.

The CDR3 protein is CASSQENPSSNTGELFF. The CDR3 nucleotides are TGCGCCAGCAGCCAAGAAAACCCAAGCTCGAACACCGGGGAGCTGTTTTTT. The rearrangement uses TRBV4-3 and TRBJ2-2; D uncertain. This CDR3 is built from 17 residues. The V and J ends lost 0 bases and 0 bases respectively, with 11 bases between them. The germline V gene encodes CDR1 LGHNA and CDR2 YSLEER.

The table lists this clone with a count of one. CDR3 amino acids: CASSVGWDPSYEQYF. Written as DNA, the CDR3 is TGTGCCAGCAGCGTAGGTTGGGACCCTTCCTACGAGCAGTACTTC. V gene TRBV9 combines with J gene TRBJ2-7; TRBD1 or TRBD2 may be the D gene (5 bases each). The germline V gene encodes CDR1 SGDLS and CDR2 YYNGEE. The V end was cut by 0 bases, the J end by 1 base, with 11 bases between. The CDR3 loop spans 15 amino acids.

This clone appeared once. The chain carries TRBV30 and TRBJ2-3; TRBD1 is a possible D gene (7 bases). The CDR3 has 13 amino acids. CDR1 GTSNPN and CDR2 SVGIG come from the germline V gene (reference sequence). Trimming pared 4 bases from V and 3 bases from J, leaving 11 bases between. The CDR3 DNA reads TGTGCCTGGATGCGGGACAGAACAGATACGCAGTATTTT. It is translated as CAWMRDRTDTQYF.

The genes are TRBV7-9 and TRBJ2-7; TRBD1 might be the D (5 bases). CDR3 length: 12 residues. Germline-derived CDR1 and CDR2 are SEHNR and FQNEAQ (reference sequence). V was pared by 5 bases and J by 10 bases, with 15 bases between. This CDR3 reads CASSAINRLQYF. CDR3 nucleotide sequence: TGTGCCAGCAGCGCAATAAACAGGCTTCAGTACTTC. Combining the CDR3 with reference TRBV7-9 and TRBJ2-7 gives the whole variable domain DTGVSQNPRHKITKRGQNVTFRCDPISEHNRLYWYRQTLGQGPEFLTYFQNEAQLEKSRLLSDRFSAERPKGSFSTLEIQRTEQGDSAMYLCASSAINRLQYFGPGTRLTVT.

V usage is TRBV7-9 and J usage is TRBJ1-2; 7 bases are shared with TRBD1. CDR1 SEHNR and CDR2 FQNEAQ come from the germline V gene (reference sequence). The CDR3 consists of 12 residues. Trimming removed 5 bases from V and 7 bases from J; junction bases left unmatched: 4. The CDR3 nucleotides read TGTGCCAGCAGCGCCGGGACAGCTGGCTACACCTTC. This codes for CASSAGTAGYTF. Full variable domain (outside the CDR3, taken from reference TRBV7-9 and TRBJ1-2): DTGVSQNPRHKITKRGQNVTFRCDPISEHNRLYWYRQTLGQGPEFLTYFQNEAQLEKSRLLSDRFSAERPKGSFSTLEIQRTEQGDSAMYLCASSAGTAGYTFGSGTRLTVV.

This clone was counted between two and nine times. V is TRBV10-3 and J is TRBJ2-7; 8 bases are shared with TRBD1. The CDR3 has 11 residues. J was trimmed by 3 bases and V by 9 bases; bases with no gene match: 1. Germline loops: CDR1 ENHRY, CDR2 SYGVKD. The CDR3 loop reads CAIGQGYEQYF. CDR3 sequence (DNA): TGTGCCATAGGACAGGGCTACGAGCAGTACTTC.

This clone is a singleton in its sample. This sequence joins TRBV2 and TRBJ2-5; D remains unclear. The CDR3 length is 13 residues. Germline CDR1 and CDR2: SNHLY and FYNNEI. V lost 3 bases and J lost 5, with 10 bases in between. DNA for the CDR3: TGTGCCAGCAGTGATTTGGGGTGGGAGACCCAGTACTTC. Protein sequence: CASSDLGWETQYF.